The present entry profiles one TCR beta chain with its context. The antigen remains undetermined. The sample is drawn from a study of graft-versus-host responses after intestinal transplantation. Background on the study: Recipients obtained multivisceral, liver-intestinal, or isolated intestinal transplants.

TCRdb's table, derived via immunoSEQ multiplex PCR, lists solely in-frame clones and lacks some. This sample has about 47,000 clones, with approximately 94% found just once. Per the germline V gene, CDR1 is MNHEY and CDR2 is SVGAGI. The J segment lost 2 bases and the V segment lost 2 bases, leaving 5 bases of the junction unmatched. The CDR3 spans 16 residues. Findings and caveats of the study: Researchers found GvH clones in recipient marrow, and some showed up first in ileum or blood.

V gene TRBV6-5 combines with J gene TRBJ2-3, with 9 bases matching TRBD1. The sequencing used PBMCs, collected approximately 360 days after intestinal transplant. The TCR comes from a human patient who received an intestinal transplant, so some T cells may come from the graft donor. CDR3 bases: TGTGCCAGCAGTTACCTCCGGACAGGGGACACAGATACGCAGTATTTT. This translates into CASSYLRTGDTDTQYF.